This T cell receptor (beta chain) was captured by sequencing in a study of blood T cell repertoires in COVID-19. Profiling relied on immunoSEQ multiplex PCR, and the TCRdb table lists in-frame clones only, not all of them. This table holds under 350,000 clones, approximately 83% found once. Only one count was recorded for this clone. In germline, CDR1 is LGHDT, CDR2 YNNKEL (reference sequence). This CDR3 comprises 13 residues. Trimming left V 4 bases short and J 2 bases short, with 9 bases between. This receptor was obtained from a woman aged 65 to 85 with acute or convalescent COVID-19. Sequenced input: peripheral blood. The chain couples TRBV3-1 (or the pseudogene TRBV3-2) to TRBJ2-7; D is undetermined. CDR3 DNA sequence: TGTGCCAGCAGCCTACAACCCGCCTACGAGCAGTACTTC. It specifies CASSLQPAYEQYF.